Described below is a single T cell receptor beta chain sequence and its context. Using immunoSEQ multiplex PCR, the repertoire was profiled, and TCRdb retains in-frame clones only, with some absent. In the table there are roughly 120,000 clones, 87% of which are singletons. The J segment lost 3 bases and the V segment lost 7 bases, leaving 10 bases of the junction unmatched. The CDR3 extends over 16 amino acids. Germline-derived CDR1 and CDR2 are GTSNPN and SVGIG (reference sequence). These data originate in a study of blood T cell repertoires in COVID-19. Study context: The origin of the acute and convalescent COVID-19 samples was the United States, Italy and Spain. PBMCs, B-cell-depleted T cells, or T cells were the source of the cDNA or gDNA that made up the material.

The rearrangement uses TRBV30 and TRBJ2-1; 12 nucleotides line up with TRBD2. This clonotype was sampled from a woman aged 70-85 years with acute or convalescent COVID-19. The specimen sequenced was peripheral blood. The CDR3 region is CASRGLAGSLYNEQFF. CDR3 in DNA: TGTGCCTCCCGCGGACTAGCGGGGAGTCTCTACAATGAGCAGTTCTTC.